The 17 T cell receptor beta chains below come from one sample, sequenced in a study of PD-1 blockade in classical Hodgkin lymphoma. Measured with immunoSEQ multiplex PCR; TCRdb has only the in-frame clones, and not every one. This repertoire shows around 29,000 clones, around 92% found once; its top ten account for 0.3% to 0.4%. The sample's time point: newly diagnosed, previously untreated cHL patient sample. Purification of CD4+ T cells from thawed PBMCs was achieved by magnetic negative selection. Sequencing was done on a sample of CD4+ T cells from blood. All receptors come from a human donor with classical Hodgkin lymphoma.

The J gene is TRBJ1-3, the V gene TRBV28; D perhaps matches TRBD1 (5 bases). This CDR3 has 16 residues. From germline, CDR1 is MDHEN and CDR2 SYDVKM. The V end was cut by 6 bases, the J end by 4 bases, with 19 bases between. CDR3 residues: CASSWDRGTTGNTIYF. DNA of the CDR3: TGTGCCAGCAGCTGGGACCGGGGGACTACGGGAAACACCATATATTTT.

V and J are TRBV21-1 and TRBJ1-1; TRBD1, as called in the table, went unchecked against the DNA. TRBV21-1 is described as a pseudogene. The CDR3 has 16 residues. CDR3 coding DNA: TGTGCCAGCAGCAAAGAGGCAGGGGGGATCGACACTGAAGCTTTCTTT. Translating it yields CASSKEAGGIDTEAFF.

This chain links TRBV5-1 with TRBJ1-1; a possible D gene is TRBD1 (5 bases). The CDR3 contains 14 residues. Germline V gene lookup returns CDR1 SGHRS and CDR2 YFSETQ. V gave up 4 bases and J gave up 2 bases, with 12 bases separating them. The CDR3 is CASSVAGPNTEAFF. In nucleotides, the CDR3 is TGCGCCAGCAGCGTGGCGGGGCCCAACACTGAAGCTTTCTTT.

The chain uses TRBV7-2 and TRBJ1-1; perhaps TRBD1 as D (6 bases). The germline gives CDR1 SGHTA, CDR2 FQGNSA. This CDR3 has 14 amino acids. V was cut by 5 bases and J by 0 bases, with 10 bases left in between. The CDR3 DNA sequence: TGTGCCAGCAGCCCGGGACACTTGAACACTGAAGCTTTCTTT. Protein product: CASSPGHLNTEAFF.

This clone was counted a few times. The chain joins TRBV6-1 to TRBJ1-5; D gene uncertain. Trimming shortened V by 7 bases and J by 6 bases, and 16 bases separated the two germline ends. The germline CDR1 and CDR2 sequences are MNHNS and SASEGT. The CDR3 is 14 residues long. The chain's CDR3 is CASTLAVAGQPQHF. CDR3 DNA sequence: TGTGCCAGCACCTTGGCGGTGGCGGGTCAGCCCCAGCATTTT.

A few counts support this clone. This chain joins TRBV7-3 and TRBJ2-3; D is perhaps TRBD2 (6 bases). The CDR3 runs 16 residues. V dropped 5 bases and J dropped 4 bases, with 19 bases sitting between them. CDR1 and CDR2 from the germline V gene are SGHTA and FQGTGA. CDR3 coding DNA: TGTGCCAGCAGCCCCCAGCGGGCTTCCGGCCCAGATACGCAGTATTTT. It translates to CASSPQRASGPDTQYF.

The chain carries TRBV28 and TRBJ1-1; a possible D gene is TRBD1 (5 bases). The CDR3 sequence is 14 residues long. The germline gives CDR1 MDHEN, CDR2 SYDVKM. Between the trimmed V and J ends, which lost 5 bases and 6 bases, there was a span of 16 bases. CDR3 DNA sequence: TGTGCCAGCAGTACAACAGGCCCAGTCGCTGAAGCTTTCTTT. The encoded protein is CASSTTGPVAEAFF.

This chain connects TRBV10-3 to TRBJ1-3; 7 nucleotides line up with TRBD1. In germline, CDR1 is ENHRY, CDR2 SYGVKD. The CDR3 length is 17 residues. V was clipped by 2 bases and J by 9 bases; unmatched bases: 16. CDR3 sequence: CAISEGDSGALRGTIYF. The CDR3 DNA reads as TGTGCCATCAGTGAGGGGGACAGCGGAGCACTTCGGGGCACCATATATTTT.

In its sample, this clone was seen once. The V and J genes are TRBV7-2 and TRBJ2-1; 7 bases map to TRBD2. The V gene end was trimmed by 0 bases and the J gene end by 4 bases; junction bases not matched to a gene: 3. This CDR3 is 15 amino acids long. Per germline, CDR1 SGHTA and CDR2 FQGNSA. CDR3 nucleotides: TGTGCCAGCAGCTTAGCGGCTAGCGGTTACAATGAGCAGTTCTTC. The encoded protein is CASSLAASGYNEQFF.

The chain has TRBV2 and TRBJ1-2; D is unresolved. This CDR3 has 16 amino acids. Germline V gene data show CDR1 as SNHLY and CDR2 as FYNNEI. V was pared by 4 bases and J by 5 bases, with 20 bases between. This chain's CDR3 is CASSGTDPRSSYGYTF. DNA of the CDR3: TGTGCCAGCAGTGGGACGGACCCCCGATCTAGTTATGGCTACACCTTC.

Only one count was recorded for this clone. The chain recombines TRBV29-1 with TRBJ1-2; no clear D. Trimming took 5 bases from V and 0 from J, leaving 10 bases between them. The length of the CDR3 is 13 residues. CDR1 and CDR2 (germline): SQVTM, ANQGSEA. The CDR3 DNA follows: TGCAGCGTTCGGGCAGGAGCTAACTATGGCTACACCTTC. This codes for CSVRAGANYGYTF.

The J gene is TRBJ2-3, the V gene TRBV2; no definite D call. The CDR3 is 14 residues long. Germline V gene lookup returns CDR1 SNHLY and CDR2 FYNNEI. Between the trimmed V and J ends, which lost 8 bases and 0 bases, there was a span of 12 bases. CDR3 in amino acids: CASRRVQSTDTQYF. The CDR3 DNA reads as TGTGCCAGCCGAAGGGTGCAGAGCACAGATACGCAGTATTTT.

The V gene is TRBV5-1, the J gene TRBJ2-3; possibly TRBD2 for D (6 bases). V was clipped by 0 bases and J by 12 bases, with 17 bases between them. This CDR3 has 14 residues. Germline V gene lookup returns CDR1 SGHRS and CDR2 YFSETQ. CDR3 DNA sequence: TGCGCCAGCAGCTTGGCCGGGGAGGTGGGACTTCAGTATTTT. It is translated as CASSLAGEVGLQYF.

The chain combines TRBV18 with TRBJ2-1; D possibly uses TRBD1 or TRBD2 (5 bases each). Trimming took 4 bases from V and 5 from J, leaving 12 bases between them. CDR3 length: 14 residues. Germline values: CDR1 KGHSH, CDR2 LQKENI. The CDR3 DNA is TGTGCCAGCTCACGAGGGACCGAAAACAATGAGCAGTTCTTC. Translating gives CASSRGTENNEQFF.

The chain couples TRBV19 to TRBJ1-1; 7 bases map to TRBD1. Germline V gene sequence: CDR1 LNHDA, CDR2 SQIVND (reference sequence). This CDR3 region has 14 residues. The V and J ends lost 6 bases and 5 bases, in that order; junction bases with no gene match: 9. Here the CDR3 reads CASRKDREGTEAFF. The CDR3 DNA sequence: TGTGCCAGTAGGAAAGACAGGGAAGGGACTGAAGCTTTCTTT.

This sequence joins TRBV11-2 and TRBJ1-1; possible D gene TRBD1, 6 bases. CDR3 size: 14 residues. The V and J ends lost 6 bases and 4 bases respectively, with 15 bases between them. The germline CDR1 and CDR2 sequences are SGHAT and FQNNGV. The CDR3: CASRRGESFTEAFF. The CDR3 nucleotides read TGTGCCAGCAGGAGGGGGGAGAGCTTCACTGAAGCTTTCTTT.

The chain joins TRBV7-2 to TRBJ1-2; no clear D. The ends were cut back, 5 bases at V and 8 bases at J, with 15 bases in the middle. From germline, CDR1 is SGHTA and CDR2 FQGNSA. This CDR3 is 13 amino acids long. The CDR3 sequence is CASSLLGFGGYTF. The CDR3 bases are TGTGCCAGCAGCCTCCTAGGGTTTGGGGGCTACACCTTC.